The next 25 T cell receptor beta chains were all read from a single sample in a study of control samples from healthy donors and cancer patients. Profiled with immunoSEQ multiplex PCR; TCRdb holds only in-frame clones, not every one. The sample holds 130,000 to 150,000 clones; roughly 93% are singletons and the top ten take 5.8%. Sequencing was performed on blood. The receptors were sampled from a man in his late teens or twenties in good health.

This clone has just one count. This specimen includes other DNA sequences encoding the same CDR3. For the CDR3, the DNA is TGCGCCAGCAGCTTGTCGGGAGAGACCCAGTACTTC. This encodes CASSLSGETQYF. V and J are TRBV5-1 and TRBJ2-5; no firm D call. The ends were cut back, 1 base at V and 4 bases at J, with 5 bases in the middle. Per germline, CDR1 SGHRS and CDR2 YFSETQ. The CDR3 sequence is 12 residues long.

The CDR3 loop is CAISQTTTSGMNTDTQYF. The DNA of the CDR3 is TGTGCCATCAGCCAGACTACGACTAGCGGGATGAACACAGATACGCAGTATTTT. This sequence joins TRBV10-3 and TRBJ2-3; 11 nucleotides align to TRBD2. The CDR3 totals 18 residues. Trimming cost V 6 bases and J 2 bases; bases outside gene matches: 13. Germline lookup yields CDR1 ENHRY and CDR2 SYGVKD.

The genes are TRBV12-5 and TRBJ2-7; D gene unclear. Trimming shortened V by 1 base and J by 6 bases, and 13 bases separated the two germline ends. From germline, CDR1 is LGHNT and CDR2 FRNRAP. This CDR3 contains 14 residues. The CDR3 loop is CASGLAGPDGEQYF. As DNA, the CDR3 is TGTGCTAGTGGTTTGGCAGGCCCGGACGGCGAGCAGTACTTC.

The gene calls are TRBV11-3 and TRBJ2-3; D not resolved. Germline CDR1 is SGHNT and CDR2 is YENEEA. Trimming removed 8 bases from V and 6 bases from J, with 21 bases in between. The CDR3 runs to 15 residues. CDR3 DNA: TGTGCCAGCGCCCTACGCTCACTGCCGGATGATACGCAGTATTTT. It encodes CASALRSLPDDTQYF.

The V and J genes are TRBV28 and TRBJ2-7; D may match TRBD1 or TRBD2 (5 bases each). Germline values: CDR1 MDHEN, CDR2 SYDVKM. The CDR3 runs to 16 residues. V was cut by 6 bases and J by 2 bases, with 20 bases left in between. The CDR3 reads CASSYEPGRNTYEQYF. In nucleotides, the CDR3 is TGTGCCAGCAGCTACGAACCGGGACGGAACACCTACGAGCAGTACTTC.

This chain joins TRBV28 and TRBJ1-5; 9 bases are a match to TRBD1. The trim removed 6 bases at V and 5 bases at J, leaving 5 bases unmatched. CDR1 MDHEN and CDR2 SYDVKM come from the germline V gene. This CDR3 has 14 amino acids. The CDR3 here is CASSPGTGYQPQHF. CDR3 in DNA: TGTGCCAGCAGCCCGGGGACAGGGTATCAGCCCCAGCATTTT.

The CDR3 sequence: CASSWAGGNEQYF. In DNA, the CDR3 is TGCGCCAGCAGCTGGGCGGGTGGGAACGAGCAGTACTTC. V is TRBV5-1 and J is TRBJ2-7; TRBD2 might be the D (5 bases). V lost 3 bases and J lost 5, with 12 bases in between. Per the germline V gene, CDR1 is SGHRS and CDR2 is YFSETQ. The CDR3 extends over 13 amino acids.

The chain recombines TRBV6-5 with TRBJ2-7, with D possibly matching TRBD2 (6 bases). The CDR3 consists of 15 residues. Germline V gene sequence: CDR1 MNHEY, CDR2 SVGAGI. V was cut by 0 bases and J by 2 bases, with 11 bases left in between. The CDR3: CASSYSAAGTYEQYF. Here the CDR3 DNA reads TGTGCCAGCAGTTACTCGGCGGCGGGGACCTACGAGCAGTACTTC.

This clone was recorded a few times. This rearrangement joins TRBV29-1 to TRBJ1-2, with TRBD1 identical over 8 bases. Germline trimming cut 6 bases from V and 8 bases from J; bases unmatched to any gene: 11. Germline lookup yields CDR1 SQVTM and CDR2 ANQGSEA. This CDR3 is 13 amino acids long. The CDR3 DNA reads as TGCAGCGTGGATTACGGGACAGGAGCGGGCTACACCTTC. It yields the protein CSVDYGTGAGYTF.

The rearrangement joins TRBV9 to TRBJ2-6; D unresolved. The CDR3 length is 16 residues. V lost 3 bases to trimming and J lost 0 bases, with 10 bases between them. Germline loops: CDR1 SGDLS, CDR2 YYNGEE. CDR3 DNA sequence: TGTGCCAGCAGCGGCTCAGGTACCTCTGGGGCCAACGTCCTGACTTTC. This codes for CASSGSGTSGANVLTF.

The genes are TRBV5-1 and TRBJ1-3; no firm D call. Germline V gene sequence: CDR1 SGHRS, CDR2 YFSETQ. Trimming took off 5 bases at V and 1 base at J, with 10 bases between the two ends. The CDR3 consists of 14 residues. The CDR3 spells CASRGRKSGNTIYF. The CDR3 region has the DNA TGCGCCAGCAGGGGCCGCAAATCTGGAAACACCATATATTTT. The full variable domain, with the rest looked up from reference TRBV5-1 and TRBJ1-3, is KAGVTQTPRYLIKTRGQQVTLSCSPISGHRSVSWYQQTPGQGLQFLFEYFSETQRNKGNFPGRFSGRQFSNSRSEMNVSTLELGDSALYLCASRGRKSGNTIYFGEGSWLTVV.

This rearrangement joins TRBV24-1 to TRBJ1-5; 7 positions agree with TRBD1. This CDR3 is built from 16 residues. Germline CDR1 and CDR2: KGHDR and SFDVKD. With V trimmed by 4 bases and J by 0 bases, 5 bases remained unmatched. The CDR3 here is CATSDPGQSSNQPQHF. CDR3 bases: TGTGCCACCAGTGACCCGGGACAGAGTAGCAATCAGCCCCAGCATTTT.

The genes are TRBV5-4 and TRBJ2-1; 9 bases match TRBD1. The germline V gene encodes CDR1 SGHNT and CDR2 YYREEE (reference sequence). CDR3 length: 15 amino acids. The ends lost 4 bases at V and 7 bases at J; junction bases unmatched: 9. The CDR3, as DNA: TGTGCCAGCAGCCGAGACTTGGACAGGGGAAATGAGCAGTTCTTC. Translating gives CASSRDLDRGNEQFF.

This chain joins TRBV11-1 and TRBJ2-5; TRBD1 might be the D (6 bases). Germline V CDR1 and CDR2: SGHAT, FQDESV (reference sequence). V was shortened by 1 base and J by 1 base, with 13 bases between the two germline ends. The CDR3 totals 16 residues. The DNA of the CDR3 is TGTGCCAGCAGCTTAGAAGTAACAGGGATCCAAGAGACCCAGTACTTC. Amino acids: CASSLEVTGIQETQYF.

The rearrangement links TRBV28 to TRBJ2-5; 10 bases line up with TRBD2. The CDR3 is 17 amino acids. After removal of 6 bases from V and 5 bases from J, the junction contained 15 bases not matched to a gene. Per the germline V gene, CDR1 is MDHEN and CDR2 is SYDVKM. The CDR3 sequence is CASSSSGRRSRGETQYF. In DNA form, the CDR3 reads TGTGCCAGCAGCAGTAGCGGGAGGCGGTCCCGGGGGGAGACCCAGTACTTC. Drawing the rest from reference TRBV28 and TRBJ2-5, the complete variable domain is DVKVTQSSRYLVKRTGEKVFLECVQDMDHENMFWYRQDPGLGLRLIYFSYDVKMKEKGDIPEGYSVSREKKERFSLILESASTNQTSMYLCASSSSGRRSRGETQYFGPGTRLLVL.

This chain uses TRBV7-2 with TRBJ1-1, with D perhaps TRBD1 (5 bases). From germline, CDR1 is SGHTA and CDR2 FQGNSA. This CDR3 is built from 14 residues. Trimming cost V 7 bases and J 2 bases, with 14 bases left between them. CDR3 nucleotide sequence: TGTGCCAGCAAGGGACCGGCTACAAACACTGAAGCTTTCTTT. Translated: CASKGPATNTEAFF. The variable domain in full, completed from reference TRBV7-2 and TRBJ1-1, reads GAGVSQSPSNKVTEKGKDVELRCDPISGHTALYWYRQSLGQGLEFLIYFQGNSAPDKSGLPSDRFSAERTGGSVSTLTIQRTQQEDSAVYLCASKGPATNTEAFFGQGTRLTVV.

CDR3 residues: CASSALRFGTGELFF. CDR3 DNA: TGTGCCAGCAGCGCCCTACGATTCGGCACCGGGGAGCTGTTTTTT. This sequence joins TRBV7-3 and TRBJ2-2; D is unresolved. The CDR3 has 15 residues. The ends were cut back, 5 bases at V and 4 bases at J, with 14 bases in the middle. CDR1 is SGHTA, CDR2 FQGTGA, per germline.

This sequence joins TRBV11-2 and TRBJ1-1, with 8 positions matching TRBD1. Germline V lookup: CDR1 SGHAT, CDR2 FQNNGV. Trimming at V came to 5 bases and at J to 1 base, leaving 6 bases not matched to a gene. CDR3 length: 15 residues. As DNA, the CDR3 is TGTGCCAGCAGCCTCCGGACAGGGCCGAACACTGAAGCTTTCTTT. This sequence encodes CASSLRTGPNTEAFF.

The V gene is TRBV6-5, the J gene TRBJ1-1, with D unresolved. The V end was cut by 8 bases, the J end by 1 base, with 14 bases between. The CDR3 spans 14 residues. Per germline, CDR1 MNHEY and CDR2 SVGAGI. The CDR3 nucleotides are TGTGCCAGCTCTTTAGGGCGGACGAACACTGAAGCTTTCTTT. Protein product: CASSLGRTNTEAFF.

The CDR3 is CASSLDRGPYNEQFF. In DNA, the CDR3 is TGTGCCAGCAGTTTAGACAGGGGCCCCTACAATGAGCAGTTCTTC. The chain is built from TRBV27 and TRBJ2-1; TRBD1 agrees at 8 bases. The germline V gene encodes CDR1 MNHEY and CDR2 SMNVEV (reference sequence). V was pared by 2 bases and J by 2 bases, with 2 bases of the junction left unmatched. This CDR3 contains 15 residues.

This chain uses TRBV28 with TRBJ2-1; 9 bases fit TRBD2. CDR1 and CDR2 (germline): MDHEN, SYDVKM. The trim removed 2 bases at V and 9 bases at J, leaving 2 bases unmatched. The CDR3 contains 13 residues. The CDR3 is CASSLPAGGEQFF. As DNA, the CDR3 is TGTGCCAGCAGTTTACCAGCGGGAGGTGAGCAGTTCTTC. The full variable domain, with the rest looked up from reference TRBV28 and TRBJ2-1, is DVKVTQSSRYLVKRTGEKVFLECVQDMDHENMFWYRQDPGLGLRLIYFSYDVKMKEKGDIPEGYSVSREKKERFSLILESASTNQTSMYLCASSLPAGGEQFFGPGTRLTVL.

The CDR3 DNA reads TGTGCCAGCAGCAATTTCAATCAGCCCCAGCATTTT. Its translation: CASSNFNQPQHF. The chain is built from TRBV27 and TRBJ1-5; D is ambiguous. The CDR3 covers 12 residues. Germline values: CDR1 MNHEY, CDR2 SMNVEV (reference sequence). The V end was cut by 6 bases, the J end by 3 bases, with 6 bases between.

The V call is TRBV28, the J call TRBJ1-4, with D unclear. The CDR3 covers 14 residues. Trimming took 3 bases from V and 5 from J, leaving 10 bases between them. CDR1 and CDR2 from the germline V gene are MDHEN and SYDVKM. CDR3 loop: CASSLVLWNEKLFF. The CDR3 region has the DNA TGTGCCAGCAGTTTGGTCCTATGGAATGAAAAACTGTTTTTT.

V and J are TRBV19 and TRBJ2-6, with D possibly TRBD1 on 6 matching bases. V was trimmed by 9 bases and J by 4 bases, leaving 10 bases between them. Germline CDR1 LNHDA, CDR2 SQIVND (reference sequence). The CDR3 is 13 amino acids. Here the CDR3 DNA reads TGTGCCAGGAGGACAGCCGGGGCCAACGTCCTGACTTTC. It is translated as CARRTAGANVLTF. The complete variable domain, with remaining parts taken from reference TRBV19 and TRBJ2-6, reads DGGITQSPKYLFRKEGQNVTLSCEQNLNHDAMYWYRQDPGQGLRLIYYSQIVNDFQKGDIAEGYSVSREKKESFPLTVTSAQKNPTAFYLCARRTAGANVLTFGAGSRLTVL.

This clone has only a few counts. Other DNA sequences of this sample code for an identical CDR3. The V call is TRBV12-3 or TRBV12-4, the J call TRBJ1-5, with unresolved D. Trimming shortened V by 5 bases and J by 4 bases, and 9 bases separated the two germline ends. CDR3 length: 13 amino acids. The CDR3 DNA sequence: TGTGCCAGCAGTCTGCTGGGGAATCAGCCCCAGCATTTT. Protein product: CASSLLGNQPQHF.